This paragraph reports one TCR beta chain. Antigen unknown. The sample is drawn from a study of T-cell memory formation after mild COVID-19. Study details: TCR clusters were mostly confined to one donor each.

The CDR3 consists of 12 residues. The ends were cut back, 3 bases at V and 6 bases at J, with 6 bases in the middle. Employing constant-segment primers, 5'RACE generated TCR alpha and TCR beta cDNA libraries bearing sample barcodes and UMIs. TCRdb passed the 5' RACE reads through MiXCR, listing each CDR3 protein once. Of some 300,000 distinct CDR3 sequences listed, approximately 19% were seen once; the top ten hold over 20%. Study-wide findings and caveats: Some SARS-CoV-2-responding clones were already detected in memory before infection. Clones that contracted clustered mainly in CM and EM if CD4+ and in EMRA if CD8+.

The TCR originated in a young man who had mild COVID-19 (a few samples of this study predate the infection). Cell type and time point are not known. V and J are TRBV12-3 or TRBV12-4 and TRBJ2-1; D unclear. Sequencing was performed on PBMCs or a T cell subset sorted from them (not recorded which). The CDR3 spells CASSLPPNEQFF. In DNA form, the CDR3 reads TGTGCCAGCAGTTTGCCCCCCAATGAGCAGTTCTTC.